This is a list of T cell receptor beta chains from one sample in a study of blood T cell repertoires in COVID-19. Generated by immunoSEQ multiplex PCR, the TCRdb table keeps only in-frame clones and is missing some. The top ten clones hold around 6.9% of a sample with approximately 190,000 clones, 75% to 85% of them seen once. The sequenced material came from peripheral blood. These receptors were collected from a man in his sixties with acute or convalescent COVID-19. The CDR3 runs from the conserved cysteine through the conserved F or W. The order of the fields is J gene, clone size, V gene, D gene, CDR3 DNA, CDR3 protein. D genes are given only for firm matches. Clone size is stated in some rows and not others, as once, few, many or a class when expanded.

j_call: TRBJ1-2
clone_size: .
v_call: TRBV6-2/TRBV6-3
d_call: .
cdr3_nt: TGTGCCAGCAGCCCTAATTTAGAAGGAGGCCTCTTCGTATATGGCTACACCTTC
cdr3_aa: CASSPNLEGGLFVYGYTF

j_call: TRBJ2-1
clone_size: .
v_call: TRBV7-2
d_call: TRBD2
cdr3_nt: TGTGCCAGCAGCTCCATCTGGACTAGCGTGGGCAATGAGCAGTTCTTC
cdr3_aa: CASSSIWTSVGNEQFF

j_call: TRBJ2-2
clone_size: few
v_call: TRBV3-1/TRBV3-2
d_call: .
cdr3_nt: TGTGCCAGCAGCCAAATACGAGGCGGGGAGCTGTTTTTT
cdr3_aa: CASSQIRGGELFF

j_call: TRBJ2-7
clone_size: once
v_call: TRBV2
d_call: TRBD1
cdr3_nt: TGTGCCAGCTTCGACCGGGACAGCACCTACGAGCAGTACTTC
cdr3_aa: CASFDRDSTYEQYF

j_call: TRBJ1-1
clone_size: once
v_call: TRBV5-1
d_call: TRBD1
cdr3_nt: TGCGCCAGCAGCTTTAGGATAGGGGGCAGCACTGAAGCTTTCTTT
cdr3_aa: CASSFRIGGSTEAFF

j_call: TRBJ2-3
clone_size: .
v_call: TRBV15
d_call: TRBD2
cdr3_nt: TGTGCCACCAGCAGAGAGGGGCTAGCGGGAGAACCAGATACGCAGTATTTT
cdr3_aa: CATSREGLAGEPDTQYF

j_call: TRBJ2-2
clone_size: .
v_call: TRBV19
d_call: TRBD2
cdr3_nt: TGTGCCACCCCGGGACTAGCGGTAAAGAACACCGGGGAGCTGTTTTTT
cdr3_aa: CATPGLAVKNTGELFF

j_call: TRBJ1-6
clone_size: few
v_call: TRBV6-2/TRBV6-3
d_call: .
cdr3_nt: TGTGCCAGCAGTGACACGGGGGTTGGCTCACCCCTCCACTTT
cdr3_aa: CASSDTGVGSPLHF

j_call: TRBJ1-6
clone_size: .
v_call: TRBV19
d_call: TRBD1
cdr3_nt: TGTGCCACCCGGGACAGGGGACCCTCAAATAATAATTCACCCCTCCACTTT
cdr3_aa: CATRDRGPSNNNSPLHF

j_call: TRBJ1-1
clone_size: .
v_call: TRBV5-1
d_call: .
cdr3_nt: TGCGCCAGCAGCTTGGACGGGGGGTTGACTGAAGCTTTCTTT
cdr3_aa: CASSLDGGLTEAFF

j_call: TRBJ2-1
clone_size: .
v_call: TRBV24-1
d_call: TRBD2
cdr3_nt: TGTGCCACCAGTGACGCGGGACTAGCGGGGGGGAGCTCCTACAATGAGCAGTTCTTC
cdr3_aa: CATSDAGLAGGSSYNEQFF

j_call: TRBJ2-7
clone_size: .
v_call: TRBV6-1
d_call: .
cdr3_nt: TGTGCCAGCAGTGAAGTGTTATGGGAGGCAAAGGACGAGCAGTACTTC
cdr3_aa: CASSEVLWEAKDEQYF

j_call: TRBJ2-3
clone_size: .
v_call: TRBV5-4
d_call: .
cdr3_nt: TGTGCCAGCAGCTTGTTATCGACTAGCACAGATACGCAGTATTTT
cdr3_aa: CASSLLSTSTDTQYF

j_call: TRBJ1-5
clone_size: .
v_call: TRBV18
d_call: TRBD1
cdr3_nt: TGTGCCAGCTCAGCCGGGACAGGGTTGCTTCAGCCCCAGCATTTT
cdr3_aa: CASSAGTGLLQPQHF

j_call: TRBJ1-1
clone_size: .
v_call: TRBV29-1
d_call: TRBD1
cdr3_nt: TGCAGCGACCGATCGACCGGGACAGCCGTCCAAGCTTTCTTT
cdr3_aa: CSDRSTGTAVQAFF

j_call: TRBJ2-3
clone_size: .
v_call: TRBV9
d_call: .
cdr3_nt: TGTGCCAGCAGCAGACAGGGTGGAGGGCCAGATACGCAGTATTTT
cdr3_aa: CASSRQGGGPDTQYF